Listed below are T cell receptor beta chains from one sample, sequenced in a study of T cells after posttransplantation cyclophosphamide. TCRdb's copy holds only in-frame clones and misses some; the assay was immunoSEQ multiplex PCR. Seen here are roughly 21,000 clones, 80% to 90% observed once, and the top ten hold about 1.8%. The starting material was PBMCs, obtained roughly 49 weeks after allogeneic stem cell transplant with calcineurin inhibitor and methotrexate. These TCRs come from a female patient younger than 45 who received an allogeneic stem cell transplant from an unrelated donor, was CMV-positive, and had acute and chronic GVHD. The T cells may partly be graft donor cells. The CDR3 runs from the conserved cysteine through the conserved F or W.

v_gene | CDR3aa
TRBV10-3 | CAISEAGNPQETQYF
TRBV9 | CASSVGTGSHEQFF
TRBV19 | CASSIEMADSGNTIYF
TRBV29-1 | CSVEQGNTEAFF
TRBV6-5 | CASSFDTEYGYTF
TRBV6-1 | CASSPGRAYGYTF
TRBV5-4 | CASSYGGGDTEAFF
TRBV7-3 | CASSLSPGNEQFF
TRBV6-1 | CASSPGQANEKLFF
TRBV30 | CAQRGTADTGELFF
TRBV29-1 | CSVEGGQGNGYTF
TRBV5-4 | CASSPYKGSYGYTF
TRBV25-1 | CATMAGGSYNSPLHF
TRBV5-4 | CASSPQTGTNTEAFF
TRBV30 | CASNRGTGNTIYF
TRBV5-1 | CASRDRAYEQFF
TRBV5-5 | CASSSVVPGGNSPLHF
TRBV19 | CASRLAGGTDTQYF
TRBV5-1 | CASSLDRLNTEAFF
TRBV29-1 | CSVEDQSGAVDTQYF
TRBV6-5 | CASSPTSFYNEQFF
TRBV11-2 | CASSLINQGREETQYF
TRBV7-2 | CASSSGSGSSYNEQFF
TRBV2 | CASSDQGQSEQFF
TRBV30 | CAWSDDRLGEQYF
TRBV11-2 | CASSLRGQGANEQFF
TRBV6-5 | CASTPRTGGTNEAFF
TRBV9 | CASRGQDYGYTF
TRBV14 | CASSPLTAGGANTEAFF
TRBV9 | CASSVGQGLQETQYF
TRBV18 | CASSPSGRGDTQYF
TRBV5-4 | CASSLSAGGPYEQYF